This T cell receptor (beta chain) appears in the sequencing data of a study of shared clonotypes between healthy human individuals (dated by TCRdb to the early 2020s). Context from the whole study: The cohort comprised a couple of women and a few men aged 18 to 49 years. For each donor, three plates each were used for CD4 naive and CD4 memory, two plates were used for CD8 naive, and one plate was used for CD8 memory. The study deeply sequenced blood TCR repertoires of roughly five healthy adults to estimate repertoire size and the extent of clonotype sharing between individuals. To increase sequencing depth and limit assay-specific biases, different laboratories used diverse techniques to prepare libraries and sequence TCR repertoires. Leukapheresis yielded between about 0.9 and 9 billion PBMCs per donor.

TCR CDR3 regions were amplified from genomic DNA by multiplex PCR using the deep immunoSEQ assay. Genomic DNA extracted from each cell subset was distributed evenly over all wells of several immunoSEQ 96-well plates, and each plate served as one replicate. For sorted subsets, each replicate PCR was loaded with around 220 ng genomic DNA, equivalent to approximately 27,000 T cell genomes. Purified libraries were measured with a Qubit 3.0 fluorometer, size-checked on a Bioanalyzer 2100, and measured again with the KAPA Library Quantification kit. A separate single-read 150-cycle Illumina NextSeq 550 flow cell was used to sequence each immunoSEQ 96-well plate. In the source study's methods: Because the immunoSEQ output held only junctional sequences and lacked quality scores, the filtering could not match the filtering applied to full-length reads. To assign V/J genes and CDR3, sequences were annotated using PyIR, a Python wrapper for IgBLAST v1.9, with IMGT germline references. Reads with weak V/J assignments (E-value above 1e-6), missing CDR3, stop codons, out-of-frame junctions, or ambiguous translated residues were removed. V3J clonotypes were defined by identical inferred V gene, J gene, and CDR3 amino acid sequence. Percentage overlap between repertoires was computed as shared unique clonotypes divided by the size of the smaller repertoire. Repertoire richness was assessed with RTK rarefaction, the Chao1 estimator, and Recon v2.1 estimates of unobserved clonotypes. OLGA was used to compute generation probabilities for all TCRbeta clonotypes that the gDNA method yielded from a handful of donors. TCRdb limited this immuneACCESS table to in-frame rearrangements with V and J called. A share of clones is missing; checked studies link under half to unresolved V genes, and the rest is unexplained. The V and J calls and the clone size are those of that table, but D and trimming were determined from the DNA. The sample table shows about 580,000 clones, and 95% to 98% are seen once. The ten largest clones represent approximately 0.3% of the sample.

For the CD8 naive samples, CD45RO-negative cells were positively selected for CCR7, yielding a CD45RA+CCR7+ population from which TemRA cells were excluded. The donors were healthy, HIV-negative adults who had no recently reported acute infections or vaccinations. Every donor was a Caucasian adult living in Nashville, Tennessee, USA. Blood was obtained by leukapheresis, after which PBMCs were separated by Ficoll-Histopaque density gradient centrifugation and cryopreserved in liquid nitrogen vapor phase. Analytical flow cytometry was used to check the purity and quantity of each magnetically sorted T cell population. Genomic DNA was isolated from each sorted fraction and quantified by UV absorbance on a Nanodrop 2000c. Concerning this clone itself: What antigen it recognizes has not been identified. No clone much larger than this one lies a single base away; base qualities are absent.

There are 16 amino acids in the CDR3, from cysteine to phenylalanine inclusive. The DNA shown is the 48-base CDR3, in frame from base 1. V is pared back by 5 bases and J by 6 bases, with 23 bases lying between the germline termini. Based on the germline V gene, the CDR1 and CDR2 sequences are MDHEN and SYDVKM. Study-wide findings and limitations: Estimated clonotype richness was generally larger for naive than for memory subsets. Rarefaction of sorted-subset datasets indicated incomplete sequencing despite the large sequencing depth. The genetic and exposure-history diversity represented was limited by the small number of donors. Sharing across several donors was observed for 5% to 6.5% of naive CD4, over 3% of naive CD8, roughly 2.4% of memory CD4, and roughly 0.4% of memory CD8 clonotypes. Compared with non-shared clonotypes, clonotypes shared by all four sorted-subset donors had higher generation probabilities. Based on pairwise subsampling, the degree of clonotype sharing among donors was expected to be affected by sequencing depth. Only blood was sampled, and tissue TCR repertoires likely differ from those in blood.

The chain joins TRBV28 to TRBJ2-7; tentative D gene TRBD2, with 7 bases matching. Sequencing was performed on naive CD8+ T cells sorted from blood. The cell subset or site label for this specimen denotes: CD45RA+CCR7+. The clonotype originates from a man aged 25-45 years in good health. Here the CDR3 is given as CASSPWGGSSSCEQYF. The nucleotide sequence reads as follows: TGTGCCAGCAGTCCCTGGGGGGGCAGTAGCAGTTGCGAGCAGTACTTC.